The rows below give T cell receptor beta chains drawn from one sample of a study of blood T cell repertoires in COVID-19. Sequenced by immunoSEQ multiplex PCR; TCRdb stores in-frame clones only, minus some. There are 50,000 to 70,000 clones in the sample; more than 70% occur only once, and roughly 6.9% lies in the top ten. The sequencing sample was made of peripheral blood. The receptors stem from a man aged 45-60 years with active COVID-19. CDR3s include the opening cysteine and the closing phenylalanine or tryptophan.

V	length	J	CDR3
TRBV27	13	TRBJ1-1	CASSNRGLTEAFF
TRBV27	15	TRBJ1-2	CASSLKGGSNYGYTF
TRBV2	12	TRBJ1-2	CASSGQGQGYTF
TRBV2	14	TRBJ2-7	CAARGLASPHEQYF
TRBV10-1	11	TRBJ2-1	CASSESREQFF
TRBV19	14	TRBJ1-4	CASSRDRDREKLFF
TRBV3-1/TRBV3-2	16	TRBJ2-2	CASSQYGTANTGELFF
TRBV19	15	TRBJ1-6	CASREGGSYNSPLHF
TRBV11-3	15	TRBJ2-3	CASSLGQGSTDTQYF
TRBV29-1	14	TRBJ1-1	CSVDRDRGNTEAFF
TRBV24-1	16	TRBJ2-3	CATSDLGQGPTDTQYF
TRBV5-1	14	TRBJ2-7	CASRLPGTGGEQYF
TRBV19	15	TRBJ1-6	CASSMNRGQNSPLHF
TRBV6-5	14	TRBJ1-4	CASSYSARREKLFF
TRBV5-6	14	TRBJ2-5	CASSSPGTEETQYF
TRBV12-5	14	TRBJ2-7	CASGLAPHPDEQYF
TRBV6-5	13	TRBJ1-3	CASRSGAGNTIYF
TRBV11-2	15	TRBJ1-4	CASSFSGGTNEKLFF
TRBV18	15	TRBJ2-1	CASSPGQGYYNEQFF
TRBV9	15	TRBJ2-1	CASSGGEGLYNEQFF
TRBV7-2	16	TRBJ1-3	CASSQRATSSGNTIYF
TRBV2	11	TRBJ1-2	CASTGGYGYTF
TRBV19	16	TRBJ2-2	CASSIRTGGEAGELFF
TRBV21-1	17	TRBJ2-2	CASTTGLAGFVTGELFF
TRBV11-2	18	TRBJ2-1	CASSSLRAGPSRYNEQFF
TRBV6-6	14	TRBJ2-5	CASQIPGLDKTQYF
TRBV3-1/TRBV3-2	16	TRBJ1-6	CASSQVAQTRNSPLHF
TRBV7-9	12	TRBJ2-7	CASSPTGYEQYF
TRBV7-9	15	TRBJ2-1	CASSPPGGRYNEQFF
TRBV4-1	14	TRBJ2-7	CASSPRDSSYEQYF
TRBV29-1	14	TRBJ1-3	CSVETGSGGNTIYF
TRBV7-9	18	TRBJ1-1	CASSLLGLDRGPRTEAFF
TRBV7-3	13	TRBJ2-1	CASSSDRGVQQFF
TRBV10-3	14	TRBJ1-5	CAISPSGGNQPQHF
TRBV5-1	13	TRBJ2-1	CASSLPGADEQFF
TRBV7-8	13	TRBJ1-2	CASSLDREYGYTF
TRBV7-9	14	TRBJ2-4	CASSIQGVADIQYF
TRBV7-2	15	TRBJ1-3	CASSLSSGSGNTIYF
TRBV6-6	14	TRBJ1-6	CASNKDTYNSPLHF
TRBV9	16	TRBJ2-2	CASSPVGTGSIGELFF
TRBV3-1/TRBV3-2	14	TRBJ2-3	CASSTRGSGEWQYF
TRBV19	12	TRBJ2-2	CASQRETGELFF
TRBV3-1/TRBV3-2	15	TRBJ2-1	CASSQDRTGGFEQFF
TRBV6-6	15	TRBJ2-3	CASSPRLAAPDTQYF
TRBV29-1	14	TRBJ1-3	CSVGFGSSGNTIYF
TRBV12-3/TRBV12-4	12	TRBJ1-1	CASSLVQGEAFF
TRBV19	16	TRBJ2-2	CASSPSDRRNTGELFF
TRBV19	13	TRBJ2-3	CASQVGGTDTQYF
TRBV4-1	16	TRBJ2-2	CASSHASGRNTGELFF
TRBV25-1	13	TRBJ1-6	CASRAGMDSPLHF
TRBV7-3	13	TRBJ2-7	CASSLSVGNEQYF
TRBV6-4	15	TRBJ2-2	CASRRLAGNTGELFF
TRBV3-1/TRBV3-2	16	TRBJ2-1	CASSQAGTSGDNEQFF
TRBV5-1	13	TRBJ2-5	CASGQGAGETQYF
TRBV18	15	TRBJ1-2	CASSQDRGGNYGYTF